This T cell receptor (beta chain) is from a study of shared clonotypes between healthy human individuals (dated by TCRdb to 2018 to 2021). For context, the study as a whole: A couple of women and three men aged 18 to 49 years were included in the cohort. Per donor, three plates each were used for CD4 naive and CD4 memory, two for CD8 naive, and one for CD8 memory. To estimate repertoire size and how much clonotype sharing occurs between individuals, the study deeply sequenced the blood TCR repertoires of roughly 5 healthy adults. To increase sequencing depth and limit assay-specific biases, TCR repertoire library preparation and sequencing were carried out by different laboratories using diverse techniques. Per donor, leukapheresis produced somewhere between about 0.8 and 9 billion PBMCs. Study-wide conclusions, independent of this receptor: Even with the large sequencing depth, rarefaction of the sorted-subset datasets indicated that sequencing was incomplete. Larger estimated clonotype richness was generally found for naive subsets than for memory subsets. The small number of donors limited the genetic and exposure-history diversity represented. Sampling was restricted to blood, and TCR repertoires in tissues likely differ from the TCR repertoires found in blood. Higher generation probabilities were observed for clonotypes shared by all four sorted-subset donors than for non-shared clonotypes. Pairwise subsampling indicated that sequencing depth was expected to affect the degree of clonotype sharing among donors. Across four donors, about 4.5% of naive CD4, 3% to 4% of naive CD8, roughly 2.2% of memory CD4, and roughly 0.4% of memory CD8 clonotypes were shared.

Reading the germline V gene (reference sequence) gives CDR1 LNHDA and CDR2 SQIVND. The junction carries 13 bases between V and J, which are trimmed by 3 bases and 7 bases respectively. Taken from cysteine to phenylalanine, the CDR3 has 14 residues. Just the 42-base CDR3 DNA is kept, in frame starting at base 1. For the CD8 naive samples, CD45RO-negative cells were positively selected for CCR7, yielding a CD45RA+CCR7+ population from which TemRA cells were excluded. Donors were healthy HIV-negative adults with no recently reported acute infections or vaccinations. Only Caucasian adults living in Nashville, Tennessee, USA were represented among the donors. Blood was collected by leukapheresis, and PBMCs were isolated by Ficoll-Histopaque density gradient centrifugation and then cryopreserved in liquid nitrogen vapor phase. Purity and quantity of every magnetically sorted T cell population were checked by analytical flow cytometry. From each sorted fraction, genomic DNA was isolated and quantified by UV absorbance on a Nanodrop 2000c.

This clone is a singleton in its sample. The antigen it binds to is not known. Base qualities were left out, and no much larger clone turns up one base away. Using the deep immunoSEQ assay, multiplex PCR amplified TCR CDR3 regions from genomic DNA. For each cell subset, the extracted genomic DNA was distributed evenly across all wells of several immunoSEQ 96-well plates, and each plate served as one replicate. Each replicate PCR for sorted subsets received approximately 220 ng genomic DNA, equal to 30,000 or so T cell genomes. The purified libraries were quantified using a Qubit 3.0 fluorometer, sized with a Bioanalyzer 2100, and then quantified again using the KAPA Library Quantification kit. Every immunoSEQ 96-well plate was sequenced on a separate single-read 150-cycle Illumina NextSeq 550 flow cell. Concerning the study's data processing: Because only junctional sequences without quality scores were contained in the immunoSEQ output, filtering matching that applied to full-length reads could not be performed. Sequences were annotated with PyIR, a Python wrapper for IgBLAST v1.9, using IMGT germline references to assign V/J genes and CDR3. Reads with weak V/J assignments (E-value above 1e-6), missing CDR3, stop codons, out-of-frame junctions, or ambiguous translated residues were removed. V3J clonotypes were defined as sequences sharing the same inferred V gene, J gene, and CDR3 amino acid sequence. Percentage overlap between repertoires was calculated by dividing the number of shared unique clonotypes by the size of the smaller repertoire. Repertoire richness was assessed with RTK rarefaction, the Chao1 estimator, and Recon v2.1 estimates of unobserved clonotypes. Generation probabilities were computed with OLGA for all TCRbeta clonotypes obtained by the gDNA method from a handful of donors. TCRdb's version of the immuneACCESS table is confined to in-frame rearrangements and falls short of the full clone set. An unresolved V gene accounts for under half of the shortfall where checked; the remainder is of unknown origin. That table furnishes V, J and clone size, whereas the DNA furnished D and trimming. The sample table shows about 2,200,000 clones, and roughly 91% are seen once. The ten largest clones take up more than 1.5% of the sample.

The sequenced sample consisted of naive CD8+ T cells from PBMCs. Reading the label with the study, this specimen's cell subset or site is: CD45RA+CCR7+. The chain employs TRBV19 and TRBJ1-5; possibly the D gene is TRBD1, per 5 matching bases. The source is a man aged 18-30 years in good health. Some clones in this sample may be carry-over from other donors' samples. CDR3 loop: CASSIWSGGQPQHF. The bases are TGTGCCAGTAGTATTTGGAGCGGGGGGCAGCCCCAGCATTTT.